The 10 T cell receptor beta chains below were found in one sample sequenced in a study of shared clonotypes between healthy human individuals. Method: immunoSEQ multiplex PCR; TCRdb's copy keeps in-frame clones and lacks some. The sample lists more than 2,000,000 clones; over 85% were seen once. The source material was naive CD4+ T cells from PBMCs. The subset here: CD45RA+ positively selected. All receptors derive from a young man in good health. Some clones in this sample may be carry-over from other donors' samples.

The chain has TRBV2 and TRBJ2-7; 7 bases are a match to TRBD2. The CDR3 length is 13 residues. Losses at the gene ends were 2 bases for V and 11 bases for J; bases not matched to a gene: 9. Germline assignment: CDR1 SNHLY and CDR2 FYNNEI. For the CDR3, the DNA is TGTGCCAGCAGTGAAAGGCGGGAGTCGTATAAGTACTTC. This gives the protein CASSERRESYKYF.

The chain recombines TRBV28 with TRBJ1-2; D may be TRBD1 (6 bases). Trimming removed 5 bases from V and 1 base from J, with 8 bases in between. The CDR3 runs 13 residues. Germline assignment: CDR1 MDHEN and CDR2 SYDVKM. DNA for the CDR3: TGTGCCAGCAGTCGACAGGATAACTATGGCTACACCTTC. As protein: CASSRQDNYGYTF.

As regards this clone: Distinct nucleotide sequences in the sample also encode this CDR3. This chain joins TRBV29-1 and TRBJ2-3; D might be TRBD2 (5 bases). Germline V gene data show CDR1 as SQVTM and CDR2 as ANQGSEA. Between the trimmed V and J ends, which lost 3 bases and 1 base, there was a span of 8 bases. The CDR3 consists of 13 residues. The CDR3 reads CSVEGSGTDTQYF. The CDR3 bases are TGCAGCGTTGAGGGTAGCGGCACAGATACGCAGTATTTT.

V and J are TRBV5-1 and TRBJ2-5; no firm D call. The last part of the DNA fits TRBJ2-7 better; the J call may be wrong. Germline CDR1 is SGHRS and CDR2 is YFSETQ. The CDR3 is 12 amino acids. The CDR3 DNA follows: TGCGCCAGCAGCCAGGACTCCTACGAGCAGTACTTC. It specifies CASSQDSYEQYF.

This CDR3 reads CASGLVGVGTQYF. The CDR3 DNA follows: TGTGCTAGTGGTTTGGTAGGCGTAGGTACGCAGTATTTT. The genes are TRBV12-5 and TRBJ2-3; no clear D gene. Trimming left V 0 bases short and J 8 bases short, with 9 bases between. Germline-derived CDR1 and CDR2 are LGHNT and FRNRAP. The CDR3 extends over 13 amino acids.

The chain joins TRBV5-1 to TRBJ1-2; D is possibly TRBD1 (5 bases). The CDR3 has 14 amino acids. Germline V gene data show CDR1 as SGHRS and CDR2 as YFSETQ. The V gene lost 4 bases and the J gene lost 0 bases, with 10 bases spanning the gap. This CDR3 reads CASSPRASNYGYTF. The CDR3 DNA is TGCGCCAGCAGCCCCAGGGCGTCTAACTATGGCTACACCTTC.

The J gene is TRBJ2-1, the V gene TRBV19, with D hard to call. Germline V gives CDR1 LNHDA, CDR2 SQIVND (reference sequence). The germline V and J ends were trimmed by 5 bases and 0 bases, with 14 bases remaining between them. CDR3 length equals 16 residues. CDR3 nucleotide sequence: TGTGCCAGTAGTCTCAAACTCGCGAGCTCCTACAATGAGCAGTTCTTC. Residues: CASSLKLASSYNEQFF.

The chain recombines TRBV9 with TRBJ2-1, with TRBD1 matching over 10 bases. Germline lookup yields CDR1 SGDLS and CDR2 YYNGEE. V trimming: 3 bases; J trimming: 8 bases; junction bases outside the gene matches: 11. The length of the CDR3 is 16 residues. The CDR3 region has the DNA TGTGCCAGCAGCGCAGAGACAGGGGGCTATAGCGATGAGCAGTTCTTC. Protein sequence: CASSAETGGYSDEQFF. Variable domain in full (rest from reference TRBV9 and TRBJ2-1): DSGVTQTPKHLITATGQRVTLRCSPRSGDLSVYWYQQSLDQGLQFLIQYYNGEERAKGNILERFSAQQFPDLHSELNLSSLELGDSALYFCASSAETGGYSDEQFFGPGTRLTVL.

The rearrangement joins TRBV18 to TRBJ1-2; the D gene is possibly TRBD1 (5 bases). CDR3 length: 16 amino acids. Trimming removed 3 bases at V and 2 bases at J, with 16 bases between. Germline CDR1 reads KGHSH; CDR2 reads LQKENI. The CDR3 here is CASSPTLGTENYGYTF. Written as DNA, the CDR3 is TGTGCCAGCTCACCCACACTGGGGACCGAAAACTATGGCTACACCTTC.

The chain recombines TRBV7-2 with TRBJ1-2, with a weak D call TRBD1 (6 bases). The CDR3 runs to 16 residues. The V gene's germline CDR1 is SGHTA and CDR2 FQGNSA. V shed 5 bases and J shed 6 bases, with 22 bases lying between them. CDR3 DNA sequence: TGTGCCAGCAGCCAGCAAATGGGGGGCAGAAGGGATGGCTACACCTTC. It encodes CASSQQMGGRRDGYTF.